The rows below give T cell receptor beta chains drawn from one sample of a study of CD8+CD57+ T cells in acquired aplastic anemia. MiXCR was run by TCRdb on the reads, yielding one entry per CDR3 protein. In the table there are around 170,000 distinct CDR3 sequences, 46% of which are singletons. Sequencing was done on a sample of sorted CD4+, CD8+, or CD8+CD57+ T cells (not recorded which) from PBMCs. The receptors here all came from a human donor in good health. Each CDR3 is given with its conserved first and last residue. Fields, in order: CDR3 protein, CDR3 DNA, D gene, V gene, J gene, clone size. A D gene is named only where the DNA matches it firmly. Where a row states a size, it is once, few, many or the class of an expanded clone; other rows omit it.

CDR3 protein: CASSLYNQPQHF
CDR3 DNA: TGTGCCAGCAGCTTGTATAATCAGCCCCAGCATTTT
D gene: NA
V gene: TRBV5-6
J gene: TRBJ1-5
clone size: many

CDR3 protein: CASSKQGNTEAFF
CDR3 DNA: TGTGCCAGCAGCAAACAGGGGAACACTGAAGCTTTCTTT
D gene: NA
V gene: TRBV7-2
J gene: TRBJ1-1
clone size: NA

CDR3 protein: CSAVNRDRLTDQYF
CDR3 DNA: TGCAGTGCAGTTAACCGGGACAGACTAACGGACCAGTACTTC
D gene: TRBD1
V gene: TRBV20-1
J gene: TRBJ2-7
clone size: few

CDR3 protein: CASSSLVAASTDTQYF
CDR3 DNA: TGCGCCAGCAGCTCGCTAGTAGCGGCCAGCACAGATACGCAGTATTTT
D gene: NA
V gene: TRBV5-1
J gene: TRBJ2-3
clone size: NA

CDR3 protein: CASSLVRDALYF
CDR3 DNA: TGTGCCAGCAGCTTAGTCCGGGACGCGCTGTACTTC
D gene: NA
V gene: TRBV11-1
J gene: TRBJ2-7
clone size: NA

CDR3 protein: CAWQIGNTIYF
CDR3 DNA: TGTGCCTGGCAAATAGGAAACACCATATATTTT
D gene: NA
V gene: TRBV30
J gene: TRBJ1-3
clone size: NA

CDR3 protein: CSARDPGRGTYEQYF
CDR3 DNA: TGCAGTGCTAGAGATCCCGGCAGGGGAACCTACGAGCAGTACTTC
D gene: NA
V gene: TRBV20-1
J gene: TRBJ2-7
clone size: NA

CDR3 protein: CASSMAMAGTRNSPLHF
CDR3 DNA: TGTGCCAGTAGTATGGCTATGGCGGGCACGCGGAATTCACCCCTCCACTTT
D gene: NA
V gene: TRBV19
J gene: TRBJ1-6
clone size: NA

CDR3 protein: CASSLRQGTYEQYF
CDR3 DNA: TGTGCCAGCAGTCTAAGACAGGGGACCTACGAGCAGTACTTC
D gene: TRBD1
V gene: TRBV6-1
J gene: TRBJ2-7
clone size: many

CDR3 protein: CSVDRERDEQFF
CDR3 DNA: TGCAGCGTTGACCGGGAACGTGATGAGCAATTCTTC
D gene: NA
V gene: TRBV29-1
J gene: TRBJ2-1
clone size: NA

CDR3 protein: CAISGRGNTEAFF
CDR3 DNA: TGTGCCATCAGTGGGAGGGGGAACACTGAAGCTTTCTTT
D gene: NA
V gene: TRBV10-3
J gene: TRBJ1-1
clone size: NA

CDR3 protein: CASSLRQASYEQYF
CDR3 DNA: TGCGCCAGCAGCTTAAGACAGGCTTCCTACGAGCAGTACTTC
D gene: NA
V gene: TRBV5-1
J gene: TRBJ2-7
clone size: many

CDR3 protein: CSVLAGSNEQYF
CDR3 DNA: TGCAGCGTTCTAGCGGGAAGCAATGAGCAGTACTTC
D gene: TRBD2
V gene: TRBV29-1
J gene: TRBJ2-7
clone size: once

CDR3 protein: CSARDYSGRAGNEQFF
CDR3 DNA: TGCAGTGCTAGAGATTATAGCGGGAGGGCCGGGAATGAGCAGTTCTTC
D gene: TRBD2
V gene: TRBV20-1
J gene: TRBJ2-1
clone size: many

CDR3 protein: CASSIRGATGELFF
CDR3 DNA: TGTGCCAGTAGTATCCGCGGGGCGACGGGGGAGCTGTTTTTT
D gene: NA
V gene: TRBV19
J gene: TRBJ2-2
clone size: NA

CDR3 protein: CASSTETVLGSGANVLTF
CDR3 DNA: TGCGCCAGCAGCACAGAGACAGTTCTTGGCTCTGGGGCCAACGTCCTGACTTTC
D gene: NA
V gene: TRBV5-1
J gene: TRBJ2-6
clone size: many

CDR3 protein: CASSLDRVINSPLHF
CDR3 DNA: TGTGCCAGCAGCTTAGACAGGGTGATTAATTCACCCCTCCACTTT
D gene: NA
V gene: TRBV7-9
J gene: TRBJ1-6
clone size: NA

CDR3 protein: CATSDLAGYAQFF
CDR3 DNA: TGTGCCACCAGTGATTTGGCTGGATACGCGCAGTTCTTC
D gene: NA
V gene: TRBV24-1
J gene: TRBJ2-1
clone size: many

CDR3 protein: CASSVGDGVLGQFF
CDR3 DNA: TGTGCCAGCAGCGTAGGGGACGGGGTCCTAGGGCAGTTCTTC
D gene: NA
V gene: TRBV2
J gene: TRBJ2-1
clone size: once

CDR3 protein: CASSPPGETQYF
CDR3 DNA: TGTGCCAGTAGCCCCCCAGGGGAGACCCAGTACTTC
D gene: NA
V gene: TRBV19
J gene: TRBJ2-5
clone size: NA

CDR3 protein: CASSEGQTAYGYTF
CDR3 DNA: TGTGCCAGCAGTGAGGGGCAGACAGCCTATGGCTACACCTTC
D gene: NA
V gene: TRBV2
J gene: TRBJ1-2
clone size: NA

CDR3 protein: CASSYPTGGAYEQYF
CDR3 DNA: TGTGCCAGCAGTTACCCTACAGGGGGCGCCTACGAGCAGTACTTC
D gene: TRBD1
V gene: TRBV6-5
J gene: TRBJ2-7
clone size: few

CDR3 protein: CASSLRSYADSNQPQHF
CDR3 DNA: TGTGCCAGCAGTTTGAGGTCTTACGCGGATAGCAATCAGCCCCAGCATTTT
D gene: NA
V gene: TRBV28
J gene: TRBJ1-5
clone size: NA

CDR3 protein: CASSPPPGTDTQYF
CDR3 DNA: TGTGCCAGCAGCCCCCCTCCGGGCACAGATACGCAGTATTTT
D gene: NA
V gene: TRBV7-2
J gene: TRBJ2-3
clone size: NA

CDR3 protein: CASSEGTNIIYEQYF
CDR3 DNA: TGTGCCAGCAGCGAGGGGACAAATATAATCTACGAGCAGTACTTC
D gene: NA
V gene: TRBV9
J gene: TRBJ2-7
clone size: NA

CDR3 protein: CASRGDSARSGANVLTF
CDR3 DNA: TGTGCCAGCAGAGGGGACAGCGCCCGCTCTGGGGCCAACGTCCTGACTTTC
D gene: TRBD1
V gene: TRBV4-2
J gene: TRBJ2-6
clone size: NA

CDR3 protein: CSARDGVYEQYF
CDR3 DNA: TGCAGTGCTAGAGATGGGGTCTACGAGCAGTACTTC
D gene: NA
V gene: TRBV20-1
J gene: TRBJ2-7
clone size: few

CDR3 protein: CASSKRTGVEDYGYTF
CDR3 DNA: TGTGCCAGCAGTAAGCGGACAGGGGTGGAGGACTATGGCTACACCTTC
D gene: TRBD1
V gene: TRBV6-1
J gene: TRBJ1-2
clone size: once

CDR3 protein: CASSQDPFRGRGQYF
CDR3 DNA: TGCGCCAGCAGCCAAGATCCCTTCAGGGGGCGAGGGCAGTACTTC
D gene: TRBD1
V gene: TRBV4-1
J gene: TRBJ2-7
clone size: NA

CDR3 protein: CASSRAGASSYNEQFF
CDR3 DNA: TGTGCCAGCAGCCGGGCGGGCGCCAGCTCCTACAATGAGCAGTTCTTC
D gene: NA
V gene: TRBV7-9
J gene: TRBJ2-1
clone size: NA

CDR3 protein: CATKEWVANTGELFF
CDR3 DNA: TGTGCCACCAAGGAGTGGGTGGCGAACACCGGGGAGCTGTTTTTT
D gene: NA
V gene: TRBV2
J gene: TRBJ2-2
clone size: NA

CDR3 protein: CASSSAFGKEQFF
CDR3 DNA: TGTGCCAGCAGTTCAGCATTCGGGAAAGAGCAGTTCTTC
D gene: NA
V gene: TRBV6-2/TRBV6-3
J gene: TRBJ2-1
clone size: NA

CDR3 protein: CSGRETGTGTEAFF
CDR3 DNA: TGCAGCGGCAGGGAAACAGGGACGGGCACTGAAGCTTTCTTT
D gene: NA
V gene: TRBV29-1
J gene: TRBJ1-1
clone size: NA

CDR3 protein: CATSLAGTGELFF
CDR3 DNA: TGTGCCACCTCACTAGCGGGGACCGGGGAGCTGTTTTTT
D gene: TRBD2
V gene: TRBV24-1
J gene: TRBJ2-2
clone size: NA

CDR3 protein: CASSVGLAEPGELFF
CDR3 DNA: TGTGCCAGCAGCGTAGGGCTAGCCGAGCCCGGGGAGCTGTTTTTT
D gene: NA
V gene: TRBV9
J gene: TRBJ2-2
clone size: many

CDR3 protein: CASSIGGRPGTQYF
CDR3 DNA: TGTGCCAGTAGTATAGGGGGTCGGCCGGGTACGCAGTATTTT
D gene: NA
V gene: TRBV19
J gene: TRBJ2-3
clone size: NA

CDR3 protein: CASITTGAHYGYTF
CDR3 DNA: TGTGCCAGCATTACTACAGGGGCCCACTATGGCTACACCTTC
D gene: TRBD1
V gene: TRBV28
J gene: TRBJ1-2
clone size: NA

CDR3 protein: CASSLEWGTGELFF
CDR3 DNA: TGTGCCAGCAGCTTAGAGTGGGGGACCGGGGAGCTGTTTTTT
D gene: NA
V gene: TRBV7-6
J gene: TRBJ2-2
clone size: NA

CDR3 protein: CASSWTANTEAFF
CDR3 DNA: TGTGCCAGCAGTTGGACAGCTAACACTGAAGCTTTCTTT
D gene: NA
V gene: TRBV2
J gene: TRBJ1-1
clone size: NA

CDR3 protein: CASSDVQGDNQPQHF
CDR3 DNA: TGTGCCAGCAGTGATGTACAGGGAGACAATCAGCCCCAGCATTTT
D gene: NA
V gene: TRBV25-1
J gene: TRBJ1-5
clone size: NA

CDR3 protein: CASSHENRGEQFF
CDR3 DNA: TGCGCCAGCAGCCACGAGAATAGGGGTGAGCAGTTCTTC
D gene: NA
V gene: TRBV4-1
J gene: TRBJ2-1
clone size: many

CDR3 protein: CASSLVNTGELFF
CDR3 DNA: TGTGCCAGCAGCTTAGTGAACACCGGGGAGCTGTTTTTT
D gene: NA
V gene: TRBV11-3
J gene: TRBJ2-2
clone size: many

CDR3 protein: CASSREGDPNSPLHF
CDR3 DNA: TGCGCCAGCAGCCGGGAGGGGGACCCAAATTCACCCCTCCACTTT
D gene: NA
V gene: TRBV5-1
J gene: TRBJ1-6
clone size: NA

CDR3 protein: CSVGQKNTEAFF
CDR3 DNA: TGCAGCGTAGGACAGAAGAACACTGAAGCTTTCTTT
D gene: NA
V gene: TRBV29-1
J gene: TRBJ1-1
clone size: many

CDR3 protein: CATSDSWQNYGYTF
CDR3 DNA: TGTGCCACCAGTGATAGTTGGCAGAACTATGGCTACACCTTC
D gene: NA
V gene: TRBV24-1
J gene: TRBJ1-2
clone size: NA

CDR3 protein: CASTEGVQETQYF
CDR3 DNA: TGCGCCAGCACTGAGGGCGTCCAAGAGACCCAGTACTTC
D gene: NA
V gene: TRBV10-2
J gene: TRBJ2-5
clone size: NA

CDR3 protein: CASRVGGNGANVLTF
CDR3 DNA: TGTGCCAGCAGGGTGGGAGGGAATGGGGCCAACGTCCTGACTTTC
D gene: TRBD2
V gene: TRBV2
J gene: TRBJ2-6
clone size: NA